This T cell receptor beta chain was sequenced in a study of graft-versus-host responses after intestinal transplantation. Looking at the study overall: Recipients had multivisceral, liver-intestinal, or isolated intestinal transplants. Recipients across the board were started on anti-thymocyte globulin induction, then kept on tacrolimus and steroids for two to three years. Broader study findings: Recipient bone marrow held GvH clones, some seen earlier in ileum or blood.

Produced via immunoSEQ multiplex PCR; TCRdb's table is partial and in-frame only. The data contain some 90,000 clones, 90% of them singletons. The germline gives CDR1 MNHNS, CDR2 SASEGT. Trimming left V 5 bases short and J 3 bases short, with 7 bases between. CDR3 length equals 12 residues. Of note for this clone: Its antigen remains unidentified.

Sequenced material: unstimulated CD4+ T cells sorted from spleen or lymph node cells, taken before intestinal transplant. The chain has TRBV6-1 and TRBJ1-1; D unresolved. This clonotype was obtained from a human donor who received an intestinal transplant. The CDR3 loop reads CASSFGDTEAFF. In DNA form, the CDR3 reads TGTGCCAGCAGTTTCGGGGACACTGAAGCTTTCTTT.